This TCR beta chain was sequenced for a study of ipilimumab plus nivolumab after autologous stem cell transplantation. Study outcomes and limitations: Per the authors, repertoire, Treg and microbiota data justify further study.

The protocol was immunoSEQ multiplex PCR, while the TCRdb copy is restricted to in-frame clones and leaves out a portion. The sample has tens of thousands of clones; nearly 85% are singletons. Only one count was recorded for this clone. As yet, its antigen is unknown. Per germline, CDR1 MNHNS and CDR2 SASEGT. The ends lost 7 bases at V and 2 bases at J; junction bases unmatched: 8. The CDR3 is 14 residues long. Patients got ipilimumab 1 mg/kg beginning 14 to 28 days post-transplant. V gene TRBV6-1 combines with J gene TRBJ2-7; TRBD2 aligns across 7 bases. The TCR comes from a male donor with diffuse large B-cell lymphoma. Material: PBMCs, obtained in a trial of ipilimumab plus nivolumab as post-transplant consolidation. CDR3 region: CASTKLGGAYEQYF. The CDR3 DNA follows: TGTGCCAGCACTAAGTTGGGAGGGGCCTACGAGCAGTACTTC.